The present TCR beta chain was sequenced within a study of blood T cell repertoires in COVID-19 (dated by TCRdb to the early 2020s). The study in broad terms: Samples covering the acute and convalescent phases of COVID-19 were provided by collaborators in the United States, Italy and Spain. The prospective study material was composed of cDNA or gDNA derived from T cells, B-cell-depleted T cells, or PBMCs. Where available, HLA class I and class II types were taken from metadata supplied by the sample provider and were not determined by assay-based typing. Sample metadata almost always included a de-identified subject ID, COVID-19 status, age in years and sex. Samples came from the ongoing ImmuneRACE study (first 160 participants) plus 1,254 subjects from 6 global collaborators. The dataset comprised deeply sampled blood TCRbeta repertoires from subjects exposed to, actively infected with, or recovered from COVID-19. The repertoires were released in a freely available public database intended as a resource for research on the immune response to SARS-CoV-2.

Via the germline V gene, CDR1 is SGHRS and CDR2 YFSETQ. The CDR3 runs 15 amino acids, cysteine and phenylalanine included. Here the CDR3 DNA is all that survives: 45 bases in frame from base 1. V and J are trimmed by 4 bases and 9 bases, and the gene matches miss 14 bases of the junction. Of note for this clone: The antigen it binds to is not known. Base qualities are not provided; no much larger clone lies one nucleotide away.

In the prospective study, participants were roughly 18 to 90 years old, resided in about two dozen geographic areas of the United States, and were enrolled through a virtual design. In the prospective study, participants were assigned to cohorts based on the clinical history participants reported in a screening survey and a study questionnaire. In the prospective study, mobile phlebotomists collected whole blood, serum and a nasopharyngeal or oropharyngeal swab from each participant. Participants in the prospective study had the option to provide additional blood draws and questionnaires over a roughly two-month period. Before DNA extraction, blood samples from the prospective study were shipped at room temperature or frozen. TCRbeta CDR3 regions were amplified from genomic DNA by means of the immunoSEQ Assay, a bias-controlled multiplex PCR. Processing in the source paper ran as follows. Nucleated cell counts per sample were estimated from amplification of reference gene primers within the assay. Sequence reads were collapsed and filtered to measure the absolute abundance of every unique TCRbeta CDR3 rearrangement. Productive Simpson clonality was computed per sample as the square root of Simpson's diversity index over productive rearrangements. Entries here come from immuneACCESS through TCRdb and include only in-frame sequences with V and J called. Some clones fail to appear in such tables; in the studies checked, an unresolved V gene covers under half of the shortfall, and the cause of the remainder is unknown. The V and J calls and clone size were taken over from that table, and D and trimming were inferred from the DNA. The sample table contains about 140,000 clones; only one count was recorded for about 83% of them. The ten largest account for 3.4% of the sample.

Study-wide conclusions, independent of this receptor: Clinical and demographic metadata were provided uncurated, with the amount varying by source and participant.

The TCR originated in a woman between 50 and 59 years old with acute COVID-19. The specimen was PBMCs or T cells enriched from blood (not recorded which). The rearranged chain carries TRBV5-1 and TRBJ2-3, with 7 bases in between that match TRBD1. The CDR3 is CASSPEGPTGWTQYF. The nucleotides are TGCGCCAGCAGCCCTGAAGGCCCGACAGGGTGGACGCAGTATTTT. Here the CDR3 is joined to the reference TRBV5-1 and TRBJ2-3 genes, and the full variable domain is: KAGVTQTPRYLIKTRGQQVTLSCSPISGHRSVSWYQQTPGQGLQFLFEYFSETQRNKGNFPGRFSGRQFSNSRSEMNVSTLELGDSALYLCASSPEGPTGWTQYFGPGTRLTVL.